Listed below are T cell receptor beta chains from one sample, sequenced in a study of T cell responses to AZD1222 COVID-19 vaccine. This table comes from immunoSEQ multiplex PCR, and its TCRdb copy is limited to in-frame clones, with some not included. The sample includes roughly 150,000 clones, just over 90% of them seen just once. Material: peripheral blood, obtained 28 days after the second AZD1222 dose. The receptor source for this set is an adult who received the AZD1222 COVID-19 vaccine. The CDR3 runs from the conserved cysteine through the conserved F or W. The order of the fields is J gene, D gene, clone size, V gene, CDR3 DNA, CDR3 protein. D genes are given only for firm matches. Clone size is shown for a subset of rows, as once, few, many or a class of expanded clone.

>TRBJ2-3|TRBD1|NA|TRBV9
TGTGCCAGCAGCGTTGGGACAGGGGGCACAGATACGCAGTATTTT
CASSVGTGGTDTQYF
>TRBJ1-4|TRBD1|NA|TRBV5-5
TGTGCCAGCACCGGGACAGGGGGCCGGGAAAAACTGTTTTTT
CASTGTGGREKLFF
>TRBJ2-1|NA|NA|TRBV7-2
TGTGCCAGCAGCTTACCCGGTCGGGGGACTTATCGAAATGAGCAGTTCTTC
CASSLPGRGTYRNEQFF
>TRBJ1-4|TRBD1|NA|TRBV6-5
TGTGCCAGCACTACGACAGGGGGCGTTGAAAAACTGTTTTTT
CASTTTGGVEKLFF
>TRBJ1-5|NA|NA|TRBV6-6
TGTGCCAGCAGGTCCGGAGGGGGGGGCAATCAGCCCCAGCATTTT
CASRSGGGGNQPQHF
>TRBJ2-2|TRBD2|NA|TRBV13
TGTGCCAGCAGCTCGCGGGAGGATTCCGGGGAGCTGTTTTTT
CASSSREDSGELFF
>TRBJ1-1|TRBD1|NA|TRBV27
TGTGCCAGCAGTGCGAACAGGGGGGGGGTGAACACTGAAGCTTTCTTT
CASSANRGGVNTEAFF
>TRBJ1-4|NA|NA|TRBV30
TGTGCCTGGAGTGTATTAAGGGGGAAGGGGCAAGAAAAACTGTTTTTT
CAWSVLRGKGQEKLFF
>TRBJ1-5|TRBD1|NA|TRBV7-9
TGTGCCAGCAGCAGAAAGCGCCGGGACAGGGGGTCGAGGGGTCAGCCCCAGCATTTT
CASSRKRRDRGSRGQPQHF
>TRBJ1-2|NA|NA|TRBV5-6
TGTGCCAGCAGCTTGTCACCGGGACAAACTAACTATGGCTACACCTTC
CASSLSPGQTNYGYTF
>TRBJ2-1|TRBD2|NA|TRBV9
TGTGCCAGCAGCGTCAGGGCCGGGGGGGACTTCAATGAGCAGTTCTTC
CASSVRAGGDFNEQFF
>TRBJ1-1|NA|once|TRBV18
TGTGCCAGCTCACCCCTGGGAGGGGGGCTAATGGGTGAAGCTTTCTTT
CASSPLGGGLMGEAFF
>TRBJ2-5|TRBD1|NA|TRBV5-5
TGTGCCAGCAGCTTAACAGGGGGAACAGAGACCCAGTACTTC
CASSLTGGTETQYF
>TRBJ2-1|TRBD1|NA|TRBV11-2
TGTGCCAGCAGCATCCCCGCGGGACAGGGGGGGCGTGAGCAGTTCTTC
CASSIPAGQGGREQFF
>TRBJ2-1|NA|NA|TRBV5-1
TGCGCCAGCAGCTTGGGTGGGGCGAGTAACAATGAGCAGTTCTTC
CASSLGGASNNEQFF
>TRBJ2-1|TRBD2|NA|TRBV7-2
TGTGCCAGCAGCCCGACTAGCGGGACCTACAATGAGCAGTTCTTC
CASSPTSGTYNEQFF
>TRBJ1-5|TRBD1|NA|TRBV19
TGTGCCAGTAGTATAGGTTTCCGACAGGGTAGTCAGCCCCAGCATTTT
CASSIGFRQGSQPQHF
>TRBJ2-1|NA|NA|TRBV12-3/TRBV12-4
TGTGCCAGCAGTTTAGGGGGTAATGAGCAGTTCTTC
CASSLGGNEQFF
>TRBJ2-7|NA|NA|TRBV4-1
TGCGCCAGCAGCCACCCGGGACGGACGCGGGAGCAGTACTTC
CASSHPGRTREQYF
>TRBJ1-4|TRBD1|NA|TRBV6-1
TGTGCCAGCAGTGAGGACAGGGGGGGGGAAAAACTGTTTTTT
CASSEDRGGEKLFF
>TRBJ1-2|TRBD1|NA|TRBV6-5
TGTGCCAGCAGTTACTCGACAGGGGACTATGGCTACACCTTC
CASSYSTGDYGYTF
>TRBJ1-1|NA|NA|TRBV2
TGTGCCAGCATCGAAGGGACTAAGGGAGCTTTCTTT
CASIEGTKGAFF
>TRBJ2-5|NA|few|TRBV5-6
TGTGCCAGCAGCTTCCAAGAGACCCAGTACTTC
CASSFQETQYF
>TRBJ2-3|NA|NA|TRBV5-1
TGCGCCAGCAGCTTGATAACGGGATCAGATACGCAGTATTTT
CASSLITGSDTQYF
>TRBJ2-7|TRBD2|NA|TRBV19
TGTGCCAGTAGTATAGTGCCCGGGACTAGCGGGAGGGAGTACGAGCAGTACTTC
CASSIVPGTSGREYEQYF
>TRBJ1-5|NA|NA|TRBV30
TGTGCCTGGTCGCGGCTCCAAGCTGTTCAGCCCCAGCATTTT
CAWSRLQAVQPQHF
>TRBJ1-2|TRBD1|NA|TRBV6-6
TGTGCCAGCAGTTACTTGCCGACAGGGGACTATGGCTACACCTTC
CASSYLPTGDYGYTF
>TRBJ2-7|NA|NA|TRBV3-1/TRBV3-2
TGTGCCAGCAGCCAAGGGCCCTCACAGCCAGCCGAGCAGTACTTC
CASSQGPSQPAEQYF
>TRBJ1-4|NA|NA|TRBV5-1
TGCGCCAGCAGCTTGGAGAGTCCAGGGTACTACGAAAAACTGTTTTTT
CASSLESPGYYEKLFF
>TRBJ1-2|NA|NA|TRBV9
TGTGCCAGCAGCGTAGTTGGGGTCGGCTACACCTTC
CASSVVGVGYTF
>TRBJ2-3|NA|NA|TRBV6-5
TGTGCCAGCACTAGTCGGACAGATACGCAGTATTTT
CASTSRTDTQYF
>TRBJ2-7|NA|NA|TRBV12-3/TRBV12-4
TGTGCCAGCAGTTTTGAGCGGGTTTACGAGCAGTACTTC
CASSFERVYEQYF